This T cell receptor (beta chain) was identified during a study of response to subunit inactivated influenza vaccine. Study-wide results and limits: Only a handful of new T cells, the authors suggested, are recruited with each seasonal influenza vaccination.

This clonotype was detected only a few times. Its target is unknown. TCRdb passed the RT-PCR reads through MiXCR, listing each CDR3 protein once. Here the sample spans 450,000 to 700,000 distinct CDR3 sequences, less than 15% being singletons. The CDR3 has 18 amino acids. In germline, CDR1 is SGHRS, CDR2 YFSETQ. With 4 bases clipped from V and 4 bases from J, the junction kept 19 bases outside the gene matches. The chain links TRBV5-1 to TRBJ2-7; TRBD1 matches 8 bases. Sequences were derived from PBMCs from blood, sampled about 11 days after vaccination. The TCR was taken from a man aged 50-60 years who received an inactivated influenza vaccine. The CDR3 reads CASSPGQENYRGVYEQYF. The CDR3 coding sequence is TGCGCCAGCAGCCCGGGACAGGAGAACTACCGCGGGGTATACGAGCAGTACTTC.